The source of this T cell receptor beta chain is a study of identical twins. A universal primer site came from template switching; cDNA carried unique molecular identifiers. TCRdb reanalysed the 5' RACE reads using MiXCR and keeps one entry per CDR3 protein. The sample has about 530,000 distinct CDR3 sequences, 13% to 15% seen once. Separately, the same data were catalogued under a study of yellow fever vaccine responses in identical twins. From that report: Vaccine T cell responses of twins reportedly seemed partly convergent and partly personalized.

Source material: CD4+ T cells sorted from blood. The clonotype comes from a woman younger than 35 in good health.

The CDR3 spells CSATTELSNQPQHF. DNA of the CDR3: TGCAGCGCCACGACAGAGCTTAGCAATCAGCCCCAGCATTTT. The V gene is TRBV29-1, the J gene TRBJ1-5; D is perhaps TRBD1 (5 bases). CDR3 size: 14 residues. Germline CDR1 and CDR2: SQVTM and ANQGSEA. V was pared by 7 bases and J by 0 bases, with 13 bases between.